This T cell receptor (beta chain) was found in a study of blood T cell repertoires in COVID-19. Study-level background: Samples representing acute and convalescent COVID-19 were sourced from the United States, Italy and Spain.

Produced via immunoSEQ multiplex PCR; TCRdb's table is partial and in-frame only. The sample carries 150,000 to 200,000 clones, roughly 80% recorded once. Enrolment of Seattle patients took place during active infection, and they were followed longitudinally. The trim removed 5 bases at V and 0 bases at J, leaving 9 bases unmatched. Germline V CDR1 and CDR2: SGHKS, YYEKEE (reference sequence). This CDR3 contains 16 residues. The sequence was obtained from a woman aged 40 to 50 with COVID-19, enrolled during active disease. The chain recombines TRBV5-5 with TRBJ2-7, with 9 bases matching TRBD1. Sequences were obtained from peripheral blood. CDR3 region: CASSWATGGISYEQYF. The CDR3 DNA follows: TGTGCCAGCAGTTGGGCTACAGGGGGCATCTCCTACGAGCAGTACTTC.